The rows below give T cell receptor beta chains drawn from one sample of a study of blood T cell repertoires in COVID-19. Clones were read by immunoSEQ multiplex PCR, and TCRdb kept only the in-frame ones, dropping some. The table has about 110,000 clones, approximately 80% seen once; the top ten hold around 14%. The specimen sequenced was peripheral blood. Receptor source: a woman between 55 and 75 years old with acute or convalescent COVID-19. Both conserved end residues are part of each CDR3. The D gene is left open where the match is weak. Rows may omit the clone size; those that give it use once, few, many or a size class.

size | J | V | D | CDR3 | DNA
- | TRBJ1-2 | TRBV5-4 | - | CASSREGLNYGYTF | TGTGCCAGCAGCAGGGAGGGCTTAAACTATGGCTACACCTTC
- | TRBJ2-1 | TRBV24-1 | TRBD2 | CATRGLGGVLTSGLETPYNEQFF | TGTGCCACCAGGGGCCTAGGGGGGGTTTTGACTAGCGGGCTCGAAACCCCTTACAATGAGCAGTTCTTC
- | TRBJ1-6 | TRBV9 | TRBD1 | CASSPGTGGYGLSSPLHF | TGTGCCAGCAGCCCCGGGACAGGGGGCTATGGTCTTAGTTCACCCCTCCACTTT
- | TRBJ2-2 | TRBV3-1/TRBV3-2 | - | CASSQGTGTGELFF | TGTGCCAGCAGCCAAGGAACGGGAACCGGGGAGCTGTTTTTT
once | TRBJ1-1 | TRBV29-1 | TRBD1 | CSARQGGDTEAFF | TGCAGCGCACGACAGGGGGGGGACACTGAAGCTTTCTTT
- | TRBJ2-1 | TRBV7-9 | - | CASSARRWGQDNEQFF | TGTGCCAGCAGCGCCCGCCGCTGGGGCCAGGACAATGAGCAGTTCTTC
- | TRBJ2-2 | TRBV5-1 | TRBD1 | CASSFGQGDTGELFF | TGCGCCAGCAGCTTCGGACAGGGGGACACCGGGGAGCTGTTTTTT
- | TRBJ2-7 | TRBV27 | - | CASSEVYSLLYEQYF | TGTGCCAGCAGCGAAGTCTACAGTCTTCTCTACGAGCAGTACTTC
- | TRBJ1-1 | TRBV7-8 | - | CASSSRIAGISFF | TGTGCCAGCAGCTCTAGGATAGCAGGGATATCTTTCTTT
- | TRBJ2-7 | TRBV29-1 | - | CSVARDIYEQYF | TGCAGCGTTGCCAGGGACATCTACGAGCAGTACTTC
- | TRBJ1-3 | TRBV18 | - | CASSPIRPQGLSGNTIYF | TGTGCCAGCTCACCAATTAGACCTCAGGGCCTCTCTGGAAACACCATATATTTT
- | TRBJ1-4 | TRBV30 | - | CAWSAGTWAGRGAEKLFF | TGTGCCTGGAGTGCCGGGACATGGGCCGGCCGGGGAGCCGAAAAACTGTTTTTT
- | TRBJ2-4 | TRBV19 | TRBD2 | CASSNQVAGGIQYF | TGTGCCAGTAGTAACCAGGTGGCGGGGGGCATTCAGTACTTC
- | TRBJ1-1 | TRBV29-1 | - | CSVWSMNTEAFF | TGCAGCGTTTGGAGTATGAACACTGAAGCTTTCTTT
- | TRBJ1-5 | TRBV30 | - | CAWSRFQDQPQHF | TGTGCCTGGAGTCGGTTCCAGGATCAGCCCCAGCATTTT
many | TRBJ2-7 | TRBV12-3/TRBV12-4 | - | CASRLGDIYEQYF | TGTGCCAGCAGGCTCGGGGACATCTACGAGCAGTACTTC
- | TRBJ2-6 | TRBV7-2 | - | CASSFLPPSSGANVLTF | TGTGCCAGCAGCTTTCTCCCCCCGAGCTCTGGGGCCAACGTCCTGACTTTC
- | TRBJ2-1 | TRBV9 | TRBD2 | CASSLSVAGGDEQFF | TGTGCCAGCAGCTTAAGTGTAGCGGGAGGTGATGAGCAGTTCTTC
- | TRBJ2-7 | TRBV5-1 | - | CASSLVQGRAYEQYF | TGCGCCAGCAGCTTGGTGCAGGGGAGGGCCTACGAGCAGTACTTC
- | TRBJ1-2 | TRBV18 | TRBD1 | CASSPTGGYGYTF | TGTGCCAGCTCACCAACAGGGGGCTATGGCTACACCTTC
- | TRBJ1-3 | TRBV10-3 | - | CAISEGAASGNTIYF | TGTGCCATCAGTGAAGGGGCAGCCTCTGGAAACACCATATATTTT
- | TRBJ2-7 | TRBV27 | TRBD2 | CASRRTGTSLYEQYF | TGTGCCAGCAGACGAACCGGGACTAGTCTCTACGAGCAGTACTTC
- | TRBJ1-2 | TRBV6-5 | - | CASSYQGFYGYTF | TGTGCCAGCAGTTACCAGGGTTTCTATGGCTACACCTTC
- | TRBJ2-1 | TRBV21-1 | - | CASSNLAGGPFRNEQFF | TGTGCCAGCAGCAATTTGGCGGGAGGGCCCTTTCGTAATGAGCAGTTCTTC
- | TRBJ1-4 | TRBV5-1 | TRBD1 | CASSKTGTGTNEKLFF | TGCGCCAGCAGCAAAACCGGGACAGGTACTAATGAAAAACTGTTTTTT
- | TRBJ1-2 | TRBV30 | - | CAWSAPGERGYTF | TGTGCCTGGAGTGCCCCGGGAGAACGGGGCTACACCTTC
- | TRBJ2-5 | TRBV5-1 | TRBD1 | CASSTLGQGRGETQYF | TGCGCCAGCAGCACCCTGGGACAGGGGAGGGGAGAGACCCAGTACTTC
- | TRBJ2-1 | TRBV5-1 | TRBD2 | CASSLLAGDGYNEQFF | TGCGCCAGCAGCTTGCTAGCGGGAGACGGGTACAATGAGCAGTTCTTC